This T cell receptor beta chain emerged from a study of response to subunit inactivated influenza vaccine. Germline CDR1 is SNHLY and CDR2 is FYNNEI. Trimming cost V 2 bases and J 2 bases, with 19 bases left between them. This CDR3 is built from 18 residues. In this sample, this clonotype turned up many times. One entry per CDR3 protein, called by TCRdb with MiXCR from the RT-PCR reads. The data show some 520,000 distinct CDR3 sequences, with approximately 15% seen just once and less than 4% held by the top ten. The V call is TRBV2, the J call TRBJ1-5, with D perhaps matching TRBD1 (5 bases). The sample was CD4+ T cells sorted from PBMCs, taken less than 25 months after vaccination. The sequence derives from a man between 50 and 75 years old who received an inactivated influenza vaccine. The CDR3 nucleotides are TGTGCCAGCAGTGAAAGGGAGGGGAGCCAGAGCGGCAATCAGCCCCAGCATTTT. Translated, it gives CASSEREGSQSGNQPQHF.